This TCR beta chain is drawn from a study of early T cells in non-severe SARS-CoV-2 infection. Overall study context: Sequencing input comprised bulk RNA from unsorted whole blood; chain pairing was not available.

V was shortened by 0 bases and J by 9 bases, with 12 bases between the two germline ends. The CDR3 has 15 residues. Per germline, CDR1 SGHAT and CDR2 FQNNGV. Researchers attached unique molecular identifiers to individual cDNA molecules. Using its own MiXCR run on the 5' RACE reads, TCRdb lists one record per CDR3 protein. The data contain tens of thousands of distinct CDR3 sequences, roughly 5.5% of them seen just once; the ten biggest clones take up almost 7%. Many counts were recorded for this clonotype. Its matching antigen is unknown. Notes on the study in general: VDJdb matching skewed toward anti-spike CD8 responses, missing private and CD4 specificities.

The sequence was obtained from an adult who was a healthcare worker with PCR-confirmed SARS-CoV-2 infection or an uninfected control (not recorded which). V is TRBV11-2 and J is TRBJ1-6; D is unclear. Sequenced: whole blood. CDR3 nucleotide sequence: TGTGCCAGCAGCTTAGACCCCCTCCTAGGTTCACCCCTCCACTTT. Translated, it gives CASSLDPLLGSPLHF.